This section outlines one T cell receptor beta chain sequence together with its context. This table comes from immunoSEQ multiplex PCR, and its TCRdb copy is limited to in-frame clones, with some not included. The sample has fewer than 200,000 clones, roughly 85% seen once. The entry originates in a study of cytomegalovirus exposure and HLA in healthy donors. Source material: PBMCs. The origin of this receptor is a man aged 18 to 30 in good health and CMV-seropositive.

The CDR3 coding sequence is TGCGCCAGCAGCTTGATGACTAGCGGGAGCCAAGAGACCCAGTACTTC. Its translation: CASSLMTSGSQETQYF. The chain uses TRBV5-1 and TRBJ2-5, with 12 positions matching TRBD2. Germline lookup yields CDR1 SGHRS and CDR2 YFSETQ. The J segment lost 1 base and the V segment lost 1 base, leaving 2 bases of the junction unmatched. CDR3 length equals 16 residues.